This T cell receptor beta chain originates from a study of blood T cell repertoires in COVID-19. Overall study context: Specimens from acute and convalescent COVID-19 originated in the United States, Italy and Spain. T cells, B-cell-depleted T cells, or PBMCs supplied cDNA or gDNA.

A single count supports this clone. V dropped 6 bases and J dropped 5 bases, with 13 bases sitting between them. CDR3 size: 13 residues. Germline CDR1 SGHTA, CDR2 FQGNSA. Original data processing: Reference gene primer amplification gave nucleated cell count estimates. Sequenced by immunoSEQ multiplex PCR; TCRdb stores in-frame clones only, minus some. D and trimming come from the DNA, and the V and J calls and clone size come from that table. Found here are 150,000 to 200,000 clones, nearly 85% of them singletons; the top ten hold about 5%. The chain uses TRBV7-2 and TRBJ2-5; D perhaps matches TRBD2 (6 bases). The specimen was peripheral blood. The TCR comes from a woman aged 30 to 39 with acute or convalescent COVID-19. The CDR3 nucleotides are TGTGCCAGCAGACTCGGGGGTGGGGAGACCCAGTACTTC. Residues: CASRLGGGETQYF.